This TCR beta chain originates from a study of radiotherapy plus CTLA-4 blockade in lung cancer. This table comes from immunoSEQ multiplex PCR, and its TCRdb copy is limited to in-frame clones, with some not included. This sample has about 28,000 clones, with roughly 80% found just once. V gave up 2 bases and J gave up 4 bases, with 11 bases separating them. Per germline, CDR1 LGHNA and CDR2 YNFKEQ. The CDR3 runs to 15 residues. The sample consisted of peripheral blood, taken from a patient treated with radiotherapy plus ipilimumab. The clonotype comes from a human donor with non-small cell lung cancer who had stable disease on radiotherapy plus ipilimumab. J is TRBJ1-4 and V is TRBV4-2; D might be TRBD1 (5 bases). Written as DNA, the CDR3 is TGTGCCAGCAGCCAAAGCCGGGACCATAATGAAAAACTGTTTTTT. Its translation: CASSQSRDHNEKLFF.